Here is one TCR beta chain with its context. Its target is not known. The ends lost 6 bases at V and 4 bases at J; junction bases unmatched: 5. The germline V gene has CDR1 SNHLY and CDR2 FYNNEI. The CDR3 has 14 amino acids. This specimen comes from a study of cytomegalovirus exposure and HLA in healthy donors. Whole-study results and caveats: Available immune exposure information covered CMV serostatus only.

13 Jbeta primers and 60 Vbeta primers were used for the PCR. Profiling relied on immunoSEQ multiplex PCR, and the TCRdb table lists in-frame clones only, not all of them. This sample has roughly 130,000 clones; about four fifths occur once, and the top ten carry roughly 5.7%. The source of this sequence is a man younger than 40 in good health and CMV-seronegative. The chain carries TRBV2 and TRBJ1-5; TRBD1 aligns across 8 bases. Sequencing input: PBMCs. The chain's CDR3 is CASRDRVSNQPQHF. DNA of the CDR3: TGTGCCAGCAGGGACAGGGTTAGTAATCAGCCCCAGCATTTT.